This TCR beta chain originates from a study of T cells after yellow fever vaccination. Study-level results: Once the booster was given, most primary-vaccination clones reappeared, at just under 98% for CD4 and more than 85% for CD8. Abundant bulk-population clonotypes could contaminate the FACS-sorted repertoires. CD4 and CD8 compartments shared a small share of clonotypes.

5'RACE template switching produced TCR cDNA carrying a universal primer site and UMIs. TCRdb reanalysed the 5' RACE reads using MiXCR and keeps one entry per CDR3 protein. The data hold about 500,000 distinct CDR3 sequences, with roughly a sixth observed a single time. This CDR3 is built from 11 residues. Germline CDR1 and CDR2: LGHDT and YNNKEL (reference sequence). Trimming pared 8 bases from V and 16 bases from J, leaving 17 bases between. About this clonotype: Its cognate antigen is unknown.

This TCR was sampled from a man younger than 30 who received the YFV17D yellow fever vaccine. This chain connects TRBV3-1 to TRBJ1-4, with a tentative D call TRBD1 (5 bases). Sequenced material: PBMCs, taken about 5 days after the first yellow fever vaccination. CDR3 in amino acids: CASSNGGIRFF. The CDR3 region has the DNA TGTGCCAGCTCAAACGGGGGAATTCGGTTTTTT. The whole variable domain, filled in from reference TRBV3-1 and TRBJ1-4, reads DTAVSQTPKYLVTQMGNDKSIKCEQNLGHDTMYWYKQDSKKFLKIMFSYNNKELIINETVPNRFSPKSPDKAHLNLHINSLELGDSAVYFCASSNGGIRFFGSGTQLSVL.